The clone carrying this TCR beta chain occurred a few times. Its antigen is as yet unknown. The sample is drawn from a study of graft-versus-host responses after intestinal transplantation. On the study more broadly: Recipients received multivisceral, liver-intestinal, or isolated intestinal transplants.

Per germline, CDR1 SGHDT and CDR2 YYEEEE. V dropped 1 base and J dropped 4 bases, with 18 bases sitting between them. The CDR3 spans 17 residues. Assay: immunoSEQ multiplex PCR; the TCRdb copy retains only in-frame clones and omits some. The profile shows 40,000 or so clones, around four fifths of them singletons. Overall study findings and caveats: Declining HvG levels early post-transplant were linked to peak circulating GvH clone levels. Present in recipient marrow, GvH clones included some that appeared first in ileum or blood.

The specimen comprised PBMCs, sampled 1070 days after transplant. The sequence was collected from a human patient who received an intestinal transplant, so some T cells may come from the graft donor. The chain combines TRBV5-6 with TRBJ2-1; a weak D match, TRBD1 (6 bases). CDR3 loop: CASSLTRMGTLYNEQFF. The CDR3 DNA is TGTGCCAGCAGCTTGACTCGGATGGGGACACTTTACAATGAGCAGTTCTTC.